Listed here are 14 T cell receptor beta chains from one sample, sequenced in a study of cytomegalovirus exposure and HLA in healthy donors. Vbeta (60) and Jbeta (13) primers were used in the PCR. Profiled with immunoSEQ multiplex PCR; TCRdb holds only in-frame clones, not every one. The sample holds about 160,000 clones, more than 75% seen once. The sample comprised PBMCs. The receptors were sampled from a human donor in good health.

The chain has TRBV29-1 and TRBJ2-7; 8 bases agree with TRBD1. The CDR3 consists of 12 residues. J was trimmed by 2 bases and V by 7 bases; bases with no gene match: 4. From germline, CDR1 is SQVTM and CDR2 ANQGSEA. DNA for the CDR3: TGCAGCGCCAGACAGGGGACCTACGAGCAGTACTTC. Translated: CSARQGTYEQYF.

The chain links TRBV5-4 to TRBJ2-7; TRBD2 matches 8 bases. There are 16 residues in the CDR3. From germline, CDR1 is SGHNT and CDR2 YYREEE (reference sequence). The V gene end was trimmed by 0 bases and the J gene end by 0 bases; junction bases not matched to a gene: 5. The CDR3 sequence: CASSLEGTRSSYEQYF. The CDR3 nucleotides are TGTGCCAGCAGCTTGGAGGGGACTAGGAGCTCCTACGAGCAGTACTTC.

This chain links TRBV30 with TRBJ1-2, with D maybe TRBD1 (6 bases). V gave up 2 bases and J gave up 0 bases, with 13 bases separating them. Germline V gives CDR1 GTSNPN, CDR2 SVGIG (reference sequence). The CDR3 is 15 residues long. The CDR3 reads CAWSRTDYPNYGYTF. Written as DNA, the CDR3 is TGTGCCTGGAGTCGGACAGATTACCCTAACTATGGCTACACCTTC.

The chain is built from TRBV4-1 and TRBJ1-2; D gene unclear. Trimming shortened V by 4 bases and J by 1 base, and 13 bases separated the two germline ends. The CDR3 runs 15 residues. Germline-derived CDR1 and CDR2 are MGHRA and YSYEKL. This CDR3 is CASSPQVQVNYGYTF. CDR3 bases: TGCGCCAGCAGCCCTCAAGTACAAGTTAACTATGGCTACACCTTC.

The V gene is TRBV5-1, the J gene TRBJ1-6, with 9 bases identical to TRBD1. CDR1 and CDR2 (germline): SGHRS, YFSETQ. V was pared by 2 bases and J by 4 bases, with 10 bases of the junction left unmatched. The CDR3 length is 18 residues. This chain's CDR3 is CASSLGTGPGFYNSPLHF. In DNA form, the CDR3 reads TGCGCCAGCAGCTTAGGGACAGGGCCGGGATTTTATAATTCACCCCTCCACTTT.

V gene TRBV4-2 combines with J gene TRBJ2-6; TRBD2 matches 9 bases. V lost 0 bases, J lost 2 bases, and 5 bases stayed unmatched. This CDR3 is 18 amino acids long. CDR1 LGHNA and CDR2 YNFKEQ come from the germline V gene. DNA of the CDR3: TGTGCCAGCAGCCAAGAGATAGCGGGGGTAACTGGGGCCAACGTCCTGACTTTC. The encoded protein is CASSQEIAGVTGANVLTF.

As DNA, the CDR3 is TGTGCCAGCAGTTCCCAAGGACTAGCGGGTTCACCTATGCTAGGGGGGTCACAACACTACGAGCAGTACTTC. Translating it yields CASSSQGLAGSPMLGGSQHYEQYF. This sequence joins TRBV27 and TRBJ2-7; 11 positions agree with TRBD2. With 4 bases clipped from V and 3 bases from J, the junction kept 32 bases outside the gene matches. This CDR3 is 24 amino acids long. CDR1 is MNHEY and CDR2 is SMNVEV in the germline V gene (reference sequence).

This clone came up a few times. The rearrangement joins TRBV11-2 to TRBJ1-1; the D gene is possibly TRBD1 (6 bases). Looked up from germline, CDR1 is SGHAT and CDR2 is FQNNGV. The V gene lost 5 bases and the J gene lost 0 bases, with 16 bases spanning the gap. The CDR3 covers 16 residues. The CDR3 bases are TGTGCCAGCAGCACAAGGACAGCCCCTATGAACACTGAAGCTTTCTTT. Its translation: CASSTRTAPMNTEAFF.

The chain recombines TRBV7-9 with TRBJ2-1; 10 bases map to TRBD2. CDR1 is SEHNR, CDR2 FQNEAQ, per germline (reference sequence). V gave up 5 bases and J gave up 6 bases; unmatched junction bases: 10. The CDR3 has 16 residues. CDR3: CASSPRTSGNFNEQFF. DNA for the CDR3: TGTGCCAGCAGCCCCAGGACTAGCGGAAATTTCAATGAGCAGTTCTTC.

The chain recombines TRBV18 with TRBJ1-5; D remains ambiguous. This CDR3 has 12 amino acids. The germline gives CDR1 KGHSH, CDR2 LQKENI. V lost 8 bases, J lost 7 bases, and 12 bases lay in between. The CDR3 here is CASQAKNQPQHF. CDR3 DNA sequence: TGTGCCAGCCAAGCCAAGAACCAGCCCCAGCATTTT.

The chain joins TRBV9 to TRBJ2-3, with 8 bases aligning to TRBD2. V shed 2 bases, J shed 4 bases, and the junction held 9 bases outside the gene matches. Looked up from germline, CDR1 is SGDLS and CDR2 is YYNGEE. The CDR3 is 16 amino acids. CDR3 amino acids: CASSVNTGGGADTQYF. CDR3 nucleotide sequence: TGTGCCAGCAGCGTGAACACGGGGGGGGGCGCAGATACGCAGTATTTT.

The CDR3 loop reads CASRKGKREGAFF. As DNA, the CDR3 is TGTGCCAGCAGGAAGGGGAAAAGGGAGGGAGCTTTCTTT. J is TRBJ1-1 and V is TRBV6-1; D might be TRBD1 (5 bases). Germline values: CDR1 MNHNS, CDR2 SASEGT. This CDR3 has 13 amino acids. The V end was cut by 6 bases, the J end by 10 bases, with 18 bases between.

The V and J genes are TRBV2 and TRBJ1-4; D is undetermined. Looked up from germline, CDR1 is SNHLY and CDR2 is FYNNEI. V gave up 9 bases and J gave up 4 bases, with 12 bases separating them. The CDR3 extends over 13 amino acids. CDR3 sequence: CASSGPDNEKLFF. The CDR3 DNA reads as TGTGCCAGTTCAGGTCCCGATAATGAAAAACTGTTTTTT.

The chain couples TRBV25-1 to TRBJ2-2, with 10 bases lining up with TRBD2. Trimming at V came to 3 bases and at J to 7 bases, leaving 8 bases not matched to a gene. In germline, CDR1 is MGHDK, CDR2 SYGVNS. This CDR3 has 16 residues. For the CDR3, the DNA is TGTGCCAGCAGTGATCCCCTAGCGGGAGCGGACGGGGAGCTGTTTTTT. Protein: CASSDPLAGADGELFF.